These 18 T cell receptor beta chains came from one sample sequenced in a study of T cells in Graves' hyperthyroidism and ophthalmopathy. RNA transcripts gave rise to amplified TCR beta CDR3 regions. The HTBI primer set was used in a first-round RT-PCR of the TCR CDR3. TCRdb itself ran the multiplex PCR reads through MiXCR, one entry per CDR3 protein. The sample includes 250,000 to 300,000 distinct CDR3 sequences, about 14% of them seen just once. The sequencing sample was made of blood. These receptors were obtained from a woman in her 30s with Graves' hyperthyroidism that later progressed to Graves' ophthalmopathy.

The chain links TRBV4-1 to TRBJ2-1; no clear D. CDR1 is MGHRA and CDR2 is YSYEKL in the germline V gene. This CDR3 has 16 amino acids. The ends were cut back, 0 bases at V and 5 bases at J, with 14 bases in the middle. CDR3 sequence (DNA): TGCGCCAGCAGCCAAGATATCCCCCCGACCCACAATGAGCAGTTCTTC. It specifies CASSQDIPPTHNEQFF.

In its sample, this clonotype was seen many times. The V gene is TRBV12-3 or TRBV12-4, the J gene TRBJ2-2; 14 bases match TRBD2. CDR3 length equals 16 residues. V shed 6 bases and J 7 bases; nucleotides not matched to a gene: 7. The CDR3 DNA sequence: TGTGCCAGCAGGGGACTAGCGGGAGTGGTCAGCGGGGAGCTGTTTTTT. This encodes CASRGLAGVVSGELFF.

This sequence joins TRBV6-7 and TRBJ1-5; D remains unclear. TRBV6-7 is marked as an open reading frame, function uncertain. V was cut by 5 bases and J by 4 bases, with 12 bases left in between. The CDR3 runs to 14 residues. CDR3 nucleotides: TGTGCCAGCAGTAGGTACCCCGTGAATCAGCCCCAGCATTTT. Its protein product is CASSRYPVNQPQHF.

This clonotype was counted at least ten times. V gene TRBV28 combines with J gene TRBJ2-7; 8 nucleotides line up with TRBD1. The V segment lost 5 bases and the J segment 2 bases; nucleotides outside the gene matches: 2. The CDR3 is 13 amino acids. Germline lookup yields CDR1 MDHEN and CDR2 SYDVKM. This CDR3 is CASSQDRAYEQYF. CDR3 DNA sequence: TGTGCCAGCAGTCAGGACAGGGCCTACGAGCAGTACTTC.

The table lists this clonotype with many counts. This chain joins TRBV7-9 and TRBJ2-7, with 7 bases fitting TRBD1. After removal of 0 bases from V and 6 bases from J, the junction contained 8 bases not matched to a gene. The CDR3 is made up of 15 amino acids. The germline CDR1 and CDR2 sequences are SEHNR and FQNEAQ (reference sequence). The CDR3 DNA reads as TGTGCCAGCAGCTTAGCCATCATGTCAGGGGGCGAGCAGTACTTC. It is translated as CASSLAIMSGGEQYF.

This clonotype was recorded at least ten times. The gene calls are TRBV27 and TRBJ2-7; TRBD2 aligns across 9 bases. Germline V CDR1 and CDR2: MNHEY, SMNVEV (reference sequence). The CDR3 sequence is 15 residues long. Trimming cost V 6 bases and J 3 bases; bases outside gene matches: 9. The CDR3 DNA follows: TGTGCCAGCAGCTATTTTAGCGGGAGCGGCTACGAGCAGTACTTC. Protein: CASSYFSGSGYEQYF.

The chain uses TRBV19 and TRBJ2-1; no clear D gene. Germline assignment: CDR1 LNHDA and CDR2 SQIVND (reference sequence). With 10 bases removed from V and 5 bases from J, the gap between germline ends came to 18 bases. The CDR3 contains 14 residues. CDR3 amino acids: CATQNLGSDNEQFF. In DNA, the CDR3 is TGTGCCACTCAGAATTTAGGGTCCGACAATGAGCAGTTCTTC.

This clonotype has a handful of counts. A much bigger clone sits one base away, suggesting this may be a read error. This chain connects TRBV2 to TRBJ1-1; a possible D gene is TRBD1 (5 bases). The CDR3 is made up of 11 amino acids. V was pared by 11 bases and J by 7 bases, with 14 bases between. Germline CDR1 and CDR2: SNHLY and FYNNEI. CDR3 in DNA: TGTGCCGCCCAGGGCGACAGTGAAGCTTTCTTT. The encoded protein is CAAQGDSEAFF.

V and J are TRBV4-3 and TRBJ1-4, with 8 positions matching TRBD1. This CDR3 has 17 amino acids. Trimming removed 0 bases from V and 7 bases from J; junction bases left unmatched: 10. Germline CDR1 is LGHNA and CDR2 is YSLEER. The CDR3 loop is CASSQDLLSGGGEKLFF. The CDR3 coding sequence is TGCGCCAGCAGCCAAGATCTACTCTCAGGGGGCGGTGAAAAACTGTTTTTT.

This clonotype was detected ten times or more. The V and J genes are TRBV20-1 and TRBJ2-7; D is possibly TRBD2 (6 bases). CDR1 is DFQATT, CDR2 SNEGSKA, per germline (reference sequence). The CDR3 covers 13 residues. V was pared by 0 bases and J by 2 bases, with 8 bases between. CDR3 sequence (DNA): TGCAGTGCTAGAGAGGAGGGCCCCTACGAGCAGTACTTC. Its translation is CSAREEGPYEQYF.

This clonotype appeared many times. The chain recombines TRBV29-1 with TRBJ2-3, with D hard to call. The V end was cut by 3 bases, the J end by 3 bases, with 16 bases between. This CDR3 contains 15 residues. CDR1 is SQVTM, CDR2 ANQGSEA, per germline. CDR3 residues: CSVDLGLSVTDTQYF. The DNA of the CDR3 is TGCAGCGTTGACCTGGGATTATCAGTAACAGATACGCAGTATTTT.

In this sample, this clonotype turned up many times. V is TRBV5-5 and J is TRBJ1-1, with D uncertain. Germline CDR1 and CDR2: SGHKS and YYEKEE (reference sequence). This CDR3 contains 14 residues. Trimming removed 4 bases from V and 1 base from J, with 11 bases in between. The CDR3 DNA is TGTGCCAGCAGCATAGGAAGTTCGAACACTGAAGCTTTCTTT. The encoded protein is CASSIGSSNTEAFF.

The V gene is TRBV5-6, the J gene TRBJ1-2; D might be TRBD1 (5 bases). Germline values: CDR1 SGHDT, CDR2 YYEEEE. Trimming left V 5 bases short and J 10 bases short, with 12 bases between. The CDR3 totals 11 residues. CDR3 residues: CASSRGTPYTF. For the CDR3, the DNA is TGTGCCAGCAGTAGAGGGACCCCCTACACCTTC. The full variable domain, with the rest looked up from reference TRBV5-6 and TRBJ1-2, is DAGVTQSPTHLIKTRGQQVTLRCSPKSGHDTVSWYQQALGQGPQFIFQYYEEEERQRGNFPDRFSGHQFPNYSSELNVNALLLGDSALYLCASSRGTPYTFGSGTRLTVV.

The table lists this clonotype with many counts. The chain links TRBV7-2 to TRBJ2-7; 9 bases fit TRBD2. In germline, CDR1 is SGHTA, CDR2 FQGNSA. There are 15 residues in the CDR3. V lost 1 base, J lost 1 base, and 2 bases stayed unmatched. CDR3 protein: CASSLEAGGSYEQYF. The CDR3 DNA reads as TGTGCCAGCAGCTTAGAGGCGGGAGGGTCCTACGAGCAGTACTTC.

At least ten counts were recorded for this clonotype. The chain joins TRBV5-8 to TRBJ2-1, with 10 bases aligning to TRBD1. The germline V gene has CDR1 SGHTS and CDR2 YDEGEE. The CDR3 spans 15 residues. Trimming cost V 4 bases and J 7 bases; bases outside gene matches: 8. The DNA for the CDR3 is TGTGCCAGCAGCCTACGACAGGGGGCTGAAAATGAGCAGTTCTTC. Translating it yields CASSLRQGAENEQFF.

This clonotype was observed a handful of times. This chain joins TRBV4-3 and TRBJ2-1; TRBD2 aligns across 11 bases. V lost 0 bases and J lost 5; bases outside the gene matches: 3. The CDR3 runs to 16 residues. The germline V gene encodes CDR1 LGHNA and CDR2 YSLEER. The CDR3 nucleotides are TGCGCCAGCAGCCAAGATGGGACTAGCGGAGACAATGAGCAGTTCTTC. This gives the protein CASSQDGTSGDNEQFF.

This clonotype was observed at least ten times. The gene calls are TRBV18 and TRBJ1-2; 7 nucleotides align to TRBD1. Germline CDR1 KGHSH, CDR2 LQKENI. This CDR3 region has 14 residues. V shed 1 base and J 4 bases; nucleotides not matched to a gene: 3. CDR3 region: CASSPRGDSYGYTF. The CDR3 DNA reads TGTGCCAGCTCACCACGGGGGGACAGCTATGGCTACACCTTC.

This clonotype was detected a few times. The J gene is TRBJ2-2, the V gene TRBV12-3 or TRBV12-4; D might be TRBD1 (6 bases). The ends were cut back, 4 bases at V and 1 base at J, with 19 bases in the middle. This CDR3 is 18 amino acids long. The CDR3 spells CASSSGRTAALNTGELFF. CDR3 in DNA: TGTGCCAGCAGTTCGGGGCGGACAGCGGCCTTGAACACCGGGGAGCTGTTTTTT.